A single sample gave rise to the 10 T cell receptor beta chains below, sequenced in a study of blood T cell repertoires in COVID-19. The table came from immunoSEQ multiplex PCR; TCRdb's copy has only in-frame clones and leaves some out. In the table there are under 200,000 clones, about 80% of which are singletons. The sample taken for sequencing was PBMCs or T cells enriched from blood (not recorded which). These receptors came from a woman aged 70-85 years in a cohort exposed to, infected with or recovered from COVID-19 (not recorded which).

The count of this clone is one. The chain recombines TRBV18 with TRBJ2-3, with D possibly TRBD2 on 5 matching bases. Germline V lookup: CDR1 KGHSH, CDR2 LQKENI. V lost 2 bases to trimming and J lost 10 bases, with 16 bases between them. The CDR3 has 14 residues. CDR3 in DNA: TGTGCCAGCTCACCAAGGCCGCGGGCGGATCCGCAGTATTTT. Its protein is CASSPRPRADPQYF.

V and J are TRBV5-4 and TRBJ2-1, with D tentatively TRBD1 (5 bases). From germline, CDR1 is SGHNT and CDR2 YYREEE (reference sequence). V shed 5 bases and J shed 0 bases, with 6 bases lying between them. The CDR3 covers 13 residues. CDR3 coding DNA: TGTGCCAGCAGAAGGGGCTCCTACAATGAGCAGTTCTTC. Translation: CASRRGSYNEQFF. Full variable domain (missing parts from reference TRBV5-4 and TRBJ2-1): ETGVTQSPTHLIKTRGQQVTLRCSSQSGHNTVSWYQQALGQGPQFIFQYYREEENGRGNFPPRFSGLQFPNYSSELNVNALELDDSALYLCASRRGSYNEQFFGPGTRLTVL.

CDR3 loop: CASSLRGGVNTEAFF. DNA of the CDR3: TGTGCCAGCAGCTTAAGGGGGGGCGTGAACACTGAAGCTTTCTTT. This sequence joins TRBV11-3 and TRBJ1-1, with TRBD1 as a possible D gene (6 bases). The germline V gene encodes CDR1 SGHNT and CDR2 YENEEA. V gave up 2 bases and J gave up 0 bases, with 10 bases separating them. The CDR3 length is 15 residues.

CDR3: CASSLRVSETQYF. CDR3 sequence (DNA): TGTGCCAGCAGTCTCAGGGTTTCGGAGACCCAGTACTTC. The chain is built from TRBV12-3 or TRBV12-4 and TRBJ2-5, with D perhaps matching TRBD1 (5 bases). The CDR3 is 13 residues long. Trimming took off 5 bases at V and 5 bases at J, with 12 bases between the two ends.

The CDR3 loop is CASSLTDVDYGYTF. The CDR3 region has the DNA TGTGCCAGCAGCTTGACAGATGTGGACTATGGCTACACCTTC. The rearrangement joins TRBV12-1 to TRBJ1-2; the table's D call of TRBD1 was not tested on the DNA. TRBV12-1 is a pseudogene segment. CDR3 length: 14 amino acids.

The chain links TRBV4-2 to TRBJ2-2; D is perhaps TRBD1 (5 bases). V lost 1 base and J 7 bases, leaving 10 bases between the germline ends. The CDR3 sequence is 14 residues long. The germline V gene encodes CDR1 LGHNA and CDR2 YNFKEQ. In DNA form, the CDR3 reads TGTGCCAGCAGCCAAGCCCGCCAGGGCGGGGAGCTGTTTTTT. Its translation: CASSQARQGGELFF.

This chain connects TRBV4-2 to TRBJ1-4, with TRBD1 identical over 10 bases. The CDR3 has 18 residues. Germline V lookup: CDR1 LGHNA, CDR2 YNFKEQ. V dropped 1 base and J dropped 7; count of bases not matched to a gene: 12. The CDR3 sequence: CASSQGIIRTGGGEKLFF. The CDR3 nucleotides are TGTGCCAGCAGCCAAGGGATTATAAGGACAGGGGGTGGTGAAAAACTGTTTTTT.

The chain employs TRBV4-1 and TRBJ2-2; 8 bases map to TRBD2. Trimming at V came to 3 bases and at J to 4 bases, leaving 10 bases not matched to a gene. CDR1 is MGHRA, CDR2 YSYEKL, per germline. The CDR3 has 17 amino acids. CDR3 amino acids: CASSQYTGGRGTGELFF. The CDR3 DNA reads TGCGCCAGCAGCCAGTACACGGGAGGGCGAGGCACCGGGGAGCTGTTTTTT.

The rearrangement joins TRBV7-3 to TRBJ1-1; D perhaps matches TRBD1 (6 bases). The CDR3 is 15 amino acids. The V end was cut by 4 bases, the J end by 3 bases, with 15 bases between. CDR1 and CDR2 from the germline V gene are SGHTA and FQGTGA. The CDR3 nucleotides are TGTGCCAGCAGCTCCTCCGGGACAACATACACTGAAGCTTTCTTT. This encodes CASSSSGTTYTEAFF.

The chain carries TRBV7-9 and TRBJ1-1, with D uncertain. The V end lost 2 bases, the J end lost 4 bases, and 8 bases lay between the germline ends. CDR1 and CDR2 from the germline V gene are SEHNR and FQNEAQ (reference sequence). The length of the CDR3 is 13 residues. CDR3 in amino acids: CASSLYEGTEAFF. Written as DNA, the CDR3 is TGTGCCAGCAGCTTATATGAGGGCACTGAAGCTTTCTTT.